This T cell receptor (beta chain) was recorded in a study of cytomegalovirus exposure and HLA in healthy donors. The CDR3 sequence is 14 residues long. CDR1 and CDR2 (germline): SEHNR, FQNEAQ (reference sequence). Deletions cut 1 base from V and 7 bases from J, with 10 bases between. Whole-study findings and limits: The records held CMV serostatus as the only immune exposure information.

With respect to this clone: What it binds is not known.

PCR involved 60 Vbeta and 13 Jbeta primers. Clones were read by immunoSEQ multiplex PCR, and TCRdb kept only the in-frame ones, dropping some. The table records around 150,000 clones, 75% to 80% of them present only once. This sequence joins TRBV7-9 and TRBJ1-4, with D unresolved. This clonotype originated in a man younger than 45 in good health and CMV-seronegative. The source material was PBMCs. The CDR3 reads CASSLESVGEKLFF. Written as DNA, the CDR3 is TGTGCCAGCAGCTTAGAATCTGTCGGTGAAAAACTGTTTTTT.